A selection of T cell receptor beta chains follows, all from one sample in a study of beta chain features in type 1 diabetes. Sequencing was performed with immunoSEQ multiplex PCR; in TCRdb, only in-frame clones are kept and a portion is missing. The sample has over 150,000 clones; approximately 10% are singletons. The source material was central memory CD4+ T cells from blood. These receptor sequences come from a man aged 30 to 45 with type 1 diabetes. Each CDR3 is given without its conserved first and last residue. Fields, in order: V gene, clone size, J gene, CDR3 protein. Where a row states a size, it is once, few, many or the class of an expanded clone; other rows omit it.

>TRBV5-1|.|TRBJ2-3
ASSFSGNPDTQY
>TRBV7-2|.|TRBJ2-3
ASSQLTSEAQY
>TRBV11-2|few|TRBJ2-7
ASSSLQGLSYEQY
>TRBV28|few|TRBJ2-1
ASSLSPGLAGGNEQF
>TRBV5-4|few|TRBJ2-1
ASSSSWGELYNEQF
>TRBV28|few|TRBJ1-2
ASTKTDYGYT
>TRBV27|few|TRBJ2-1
ASRRYGGSTYNEQF
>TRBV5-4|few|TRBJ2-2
ASSRPGQGTGELF
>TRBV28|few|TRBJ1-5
ASTAGGLASQPQH
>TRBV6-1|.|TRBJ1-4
ASVTGQGPEKLF
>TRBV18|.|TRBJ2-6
ASSQRLAGAGANVLT
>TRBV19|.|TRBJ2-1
ASSIAVYNSYNEQF
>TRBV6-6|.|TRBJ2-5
ASSYSIVPSGAQY
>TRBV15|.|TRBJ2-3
ATSRDSGRDTQY
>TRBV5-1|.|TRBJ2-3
ASGQTSGENTQY
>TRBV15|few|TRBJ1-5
ATSRGDSSNQPQH
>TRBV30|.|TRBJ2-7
AWSVAVSSYEQY
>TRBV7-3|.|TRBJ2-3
ASSLTAGGDTQY
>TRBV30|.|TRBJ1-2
AWSVRQGVGYT
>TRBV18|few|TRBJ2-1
ASSPTEGGEQF
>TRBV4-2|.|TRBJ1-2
ASSTQNYGYT
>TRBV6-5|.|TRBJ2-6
ASRKQGSGANVLT
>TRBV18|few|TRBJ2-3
ASSPIPGFGADTQY
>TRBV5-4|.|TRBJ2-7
ASSLAGVNEQY
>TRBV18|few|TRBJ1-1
ASSTLGGGGAEAF
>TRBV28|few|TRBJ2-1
ASSPAGLAGHEQF
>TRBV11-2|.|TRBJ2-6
ASSTSLRDRAPGANVLT
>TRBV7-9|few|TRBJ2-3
ASSIAGTRPDTQY
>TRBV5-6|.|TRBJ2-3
ASSYLAGMKTVDTQY
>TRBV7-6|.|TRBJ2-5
ASSSFQGTRGETQY